Below are 21 T cell receptor beta chains sequenced from a single sample in a study of beta chain features in type 1 diabetes. Findings and limits, study-wide: Moderately but significantly shorter TCRB CDR3s were found in Type 1 diabetes patients in all four CD4+ subsets.

The investigators reverse transcribed all of the isolated RNA, so they sequenced expressed TCRB transcripts. Using immunoSEQ multiplex PCR, the repertoire was profiled, and TCRdb retains in-frame clones only, with some absent. Here the sample spans hundreds of thousands of clones, roughly 9% being singletons. The antigens for these receptors are not known. The sequenced sample consisted of central memory CD4+ T cells from blood. These receptor sequences come from a man aged 25 to 45 with type 1 diabetes.

V and J are TRBV5-1 and TRBJ1-1; no definite D call. Germline assignment: CDR1 SGHRS and CDR2 YFSETQ. Trimming shortened V by 0 bases and J by 1 base, and 10 bases separated the two germline ends. This CDR3 comprises 15 residues. CDR3 in amino acids: CASSLEQIGNTEAFF. CDR3 DNA sequence: TGCGCCAGCAGCTTGGAACAGATTGGGAACACTGAAGCTTTCTTT.

The genes are TRBV28 and TRBJ2-2; D remains ambiguous. The ends were cut back, 6 bases at V and 5 bases at J, with 10 bases in the middle. Germline CDR1 is MDHEN and CDR2 is SYDVKM. This CDR3 has 13 amino acids. For the CDR3, the DNA is TGTGCCAGCAGCAACGTGAATACCGGGGAGCTGTTTTTT. Translating gives CASSNVNTGELFF.

This clone was detected a few times. The chain recombines TRBV7-2 with TRBJ2-5; perhaps TRBD2 as D (5 bases). Germline V CDR1 and CDR2: SGHTA, FQGNSA. V was cut by 1 base and J by 0 bases, with 6 bases left in between. The CDR3 consists of 14 residues. This CDR3 reads CASSLGGYQETQYF. The CDR3 nucleotides are TGTGCCAGCAGCTTAGGAGGGTACCAAGAGACCCAGTACTTC.

The V call is TRBV2, the J call TRBJ1-1, with a tentative D call TRBD1 (5 bases). Germline V gene sequence: CDR1 SNHLY, CDR2 FYNNEI. Trimming removed 8 bases at V and 2 bases at J, with 15 bases between. The CDR3 is 14 amino acids. The CDR3 protein is CASLRQWANTEAFF. The CDR3 nucleotides read TGTGCCAGCCTGCGACAGTGGGCCAACACTGAAGCTTTCTTT.

This clone was detected only a few times. This rearrangement joins TRBV7-9 to TRBJ2-5, with TRBD2 identical over 7 bases. After removal of 1 base from V and 7 bases from J, the junction contained 6 bases not matched to a gene. This CDR3 contains 14 residues. Germline CDR1 reads SEHNR; CDR2 reads FQNEAQ (reference sequence). In DNA, the CDR3 is TGTGCCAGCAGCTTAGGGGAGACTAGCAGGACCCAGTACTTC. It is translated as CASSLGETSRTQYF.

This clone was counted between two and nine times. The chain has TRBV4-3 and TRBJ2-2; D might be TRBD2 (6 bases). The ends were cut back, 8 bases at V and 5 bases at J, with 9 bases in the middle. The germline CDR1 and CDR2 sequences are LGHNA and YSLEER. CDR3 length equals 12 residues. The CDR3, as DNA: TGCGCCAGCGGCGGGGTTACCGGGGAGCTGTTTTTT. It codes for CASGGVTGELFF.

This chain connects TRBV6-7 to TRBJ1-4; D is unclear. TRBV6-7 is annotated as an ORF whose role is uncertain. There are 15 residues in the CDR3. The V gene lost 0 bases and the J gene lost 0 bases, with 5 bases spanning the gap. CDR3 bases: TGTGCCAGCAGTTACTCTAATGCAACTAATGAAAAACTGTTTTTT. Its translation: CASSYSNATNEKLFF.

In this sample, this clone turned up a few times. This rearrangement joins TRBV7-2 to TRBJ2-5; 8 bases line up with TRBD1. The CDR3 consists of 14 residues. Germline assignment: CDR1 SGHTA and CDR2 FQGNSA. V was pared by 6 bases and J by 1 base, with 4 bases of the junction left unmatched. The CDR3, as DNA: TGTGCCAGCAGGCAGGGACAGGTCCAAGAGACCCAGTACTTC. Translated: CASRQGQVQETQYF.

For this clone: This specimen includes other DNA sequences encoding the same CDR3. The J gene is TRBJ2-5, the V gene TRBV20-1, with 7 positions matching TRBD2. Trimming cost V 6 bases and J 7 bases; bases outside gene matches: 2. Germline V gene sequence: CDR1 DFQATT, CDR2 SNEGSKA (reference sequence). CDR3 length equals 10 residues. CDR3 region: CSASGGTQYF. CDR3 in DNA: TGCAGTGCATCGGGGGGGACCCAGTACTTC.

The chain links TRBV18 to TRBJ1-2, with D tentatively TRBD1 (5 bases). The germline CDR1 and CDR2 sequences are KGHSH and LQKENI. With 3 bases removed from V and 3 bases from J, the gap between germline ends came to 8 bases. The CDR3 is made up of 13 amino acids. CDR3 protein: CASSPQGDYGYTF. DNA for the CDR3: TGTGCCAGCTCACCCCAGGGCGACTATGGCTACACCTTC. Variable domain in full (rest from reference TRBV18 and TRBJ1-2): NAGVMQNPRHLVRRRGQEARLRCSPMKGHSHVYWYRQLPEEGLKFMVYLQKENIIDESGMPKERFSAEFPKEGPSILRIQQVVRGDSAAYFCASSPQGDYGYTFGSGTRLTVV.

This clone was counted only a few times. The chain has TRBV28 and TRBJ2-7; D perhaps matches TRBD2 (6 bases). Per germline, CDR1 MDHEN and CDR2 SYDVKM. V gave up 7 bases and J gave up 2 bases, with 15 bases separating them. This CDR3 region has 14 residues. The chain's CDR3 is CASTSAGRTYEQYF. CDR3 in DNA: TGTGCCAGCACCTCCGCGGGACGGACCTACGAGCAGTACTTC. The variable domain in full, with the rest retrieved from reference TRBV28 and TRBJ2-7, is DVKVTQSSRYLVKRTGEKVFLECVQDMDHENMFWYRQDPGLGLRLIYFSYDVKMKEKGDIPEGYSVSREKKERFSLILESASTNQTSMYLCASTSAGRTYEQYFGPGTRLTVT.

This clone was recorded a few times. The J gene is TRBJ2-5, the V gene TRBV30; 7 bases match TRBD1. The DNA end lines up better with TRBJ2-7; the J call may be wrong. The germline CDR1 and CDR2 sequences are GTSNPN and SVGIG (reference sequence). The CDR3 is made up of 13 amino acids. The DNA of the CDR3 is TGTGCCTGGAGTGCGGACAGGTCCTACGAGCAGTACTTC. This codes for CAWSADRSYEQYF.

V and J are TRBV7-8 and TRBJ2-3, with D possibly being TRBD2 (5 bases). CDR3 length: 15 amino acids. Trimming cost V 3 bases and J 7 bases, with 17 bases left between them. Germline V gene lookup returns CDR1 SGHVS and CDR2 FQNEAQ. CDR3 nucleotides: TGTGCCAGCAGCTTCCCGGGGATCCGTAAAAATACGCAGTATTTT. Protein sequence: CASSFPGIRKNTQYF.

The chain employs TRBV5-1 and TRBJ1-1, with 8 nucleotides matching TRBD1. Germline lookup yields CDR1 SGHRS and CDR2 YFSETQ. The CDR3 contains 14 residues. After removal of 2 bases from V and 5 bases from J, the junction contained 5 bases not matched to a gene. The CDR3 spells CASSFGQGGTEAFF. The CDR3 coding sequence is TGCGCCAGCAGCTTCGGACAGGGAGGTACTGAAGCTTTCTTT.

CDR3 bases: TGTGCCAGCAGCTTGGCGGCTGAGGAGGCGGGTTCCAAAAACATTCAGTACTTC. It encodes CASSLAAEEAGSKNIQYF. The V gene is TRBV5-6, the J gene TRBJ2-4; D perhaps matches TRBD2 (5 bases). The CDR3 runs 18 residues. V lost 0 bases and J lost 2, with 18 bases in between. The germline CDR1 and CDR2 sequences are SGHDT and YYEEEE.

This chain uses TRBV5-1 with TRBJ2-7, with D possibly matching TRBD2 (6 bases). Trimming left V 0 bases short and J 4 bases short, with 14 bases between. The CDR3 runs to 15 residues. The germline CDR1 and CDR2 sequences are SGHRS and YFSETQ. As DNA, the CDR3 is TGCGCCAGCAGCTTGGGCGCGGGGCTTAAATACGAGCAGTACTTC. This encodes CASSLGAGLKYEQYF.

This chain uses TRBV11-2 with TRBJ2-3; TRBD1 agrees at 7 bases. This CDR3 has 12 residues. Germline assignment: CDR1 SGHAT and CDR2 FQNNGV. J gave up 4 bases and V 5 bases, and 0 bases lay outside the gene matches. The CDR3 DNA is TGTGCCAGCAGCCAGGGGGCAGATACGCAGTATTTT. It specifies CASSQGADTQYF.

The rearrangement links TRBV4-1 to TRBJ1-2, with D unresolved. This CDR3 has 13 amino acids. Germline V gene sequence: CDR1 MGHRA, CDR2 YSYEKL. The V end lost 0 bases, the J end lost 7 bases, and 9 bases lay between the germline ends. The CDR3, as DNA: TGCGCCAGCAGCCAAGAGCGCCAGTTTGGCTACACCTTC. It yields the protein CASSQERQFGYTF.

This clone has just a few counts. The chain uses TRBV5-4 and TRBJ2-7, with 9 nucleotides matching TRBD1. The germline V gene has CDR1 SGHNT and CDR2 YYREEE (reference sequence). The CDR3 covers 13 residues. V lost 4 bases to trimming and J lost 5 bases; unmatched junction nucleotides: 4. CDR3 coding DNA: TGTGCCAGCAGCGGCGGGACAGGGAACGAGCAGTACTTC. Translation: CASSGGTGNEQYF.

There are a few counts of this clone. The chain is built from TRBV11-2 and TRBJ2-1; D could derive from TRBD1 or TRBD2 (5 bases each). Germline V CDR1 and CDR2: SGHAT, FQNNGV. This CDR3 spans 14 amino acids. Deletions cut 6 bases from V and 6 bases from J, with 15 bases between. The CDR3: CASSRDPSRNEQFF. The CDR3 nucleotides read TGTGCCAGCAGTCGGGACCCCTCTCGCAATGAGCAGTTCTTC.

This clone was picked up a small number of times. The chain couples TRBV5-1 to TRBJ2-7, with D maybe TRBD2 (5 bases). The germline V gene encodes CDR1 SGHRS and CDR2 YFSETQ. This CDR3 has 14 residues. The V end lost 0 bases, the J end lost 5 bases, and 12 bases lay between the germline ends. Here the CDR3 reads CASSLEGLGDEQYF. The CDR3 region has the DNA TGCGCCAGCAGCTTGGAAGGGCTCGGGGACGAGCAGTACTTC. Drawing the rest from reference TRBV5-1 and TRBJ2-7, the complete variable domain is KAGVTQTPRYLIKTRGQQVTLSCSPISGHRSVSWYQQTPGQGLQFLFEYFSETQRNKGNFPGRFSGRQFSNSRSEMNVSTLELGDSALYLCASSLEGLGDEQYFGPGTRLTVT.